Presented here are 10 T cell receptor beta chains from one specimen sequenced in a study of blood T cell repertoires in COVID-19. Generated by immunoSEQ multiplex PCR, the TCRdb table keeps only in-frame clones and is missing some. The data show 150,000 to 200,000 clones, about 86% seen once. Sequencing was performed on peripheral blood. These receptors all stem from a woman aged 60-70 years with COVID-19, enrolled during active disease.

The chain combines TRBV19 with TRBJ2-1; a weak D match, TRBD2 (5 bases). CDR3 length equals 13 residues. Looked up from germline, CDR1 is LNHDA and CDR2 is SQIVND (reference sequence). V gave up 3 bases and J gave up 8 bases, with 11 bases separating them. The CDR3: CASSMFMGDEQFF. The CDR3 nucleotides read TGTGCCAGTAGTATGTTTATGGGAGATGAGCAGTTCTTC.

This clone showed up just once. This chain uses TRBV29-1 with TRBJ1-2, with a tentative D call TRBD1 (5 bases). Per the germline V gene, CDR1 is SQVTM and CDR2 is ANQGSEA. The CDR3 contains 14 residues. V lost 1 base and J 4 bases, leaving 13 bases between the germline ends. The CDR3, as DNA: TGCAGCGTTGAAGTTACCAGGGCGGCCTATGGCTACACCTTC. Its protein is CSVEVTRAAYGYTF.

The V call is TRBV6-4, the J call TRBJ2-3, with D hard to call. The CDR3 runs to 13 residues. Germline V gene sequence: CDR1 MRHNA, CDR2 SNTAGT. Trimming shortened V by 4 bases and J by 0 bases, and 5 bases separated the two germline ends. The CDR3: CASSGESTDTQYF. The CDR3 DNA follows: TGTGCCAGCAGTGGAGAGAGCACAGATACGCAGTATTTT.

CDR3 amino acids: CAIKLGGTDTQYF. The CDR3 bases are TGTGCCATCAAACTAGGTGGCACAGATACGCAGTATTTT. The chain has TRBV10-3 and TRBJ2-3, with a weak D call TRBD2 (5 bases). V lost 7 bases, J lost 1 base, and 9 bases lay in between. This CDR3 contains 13 residues. Germline CDR1 ENHRY, CDR2 SYGVKD.

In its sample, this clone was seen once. The CDR3 region has the DNA TGTGCCAGCAGCTACCGACTAGCGCCAAAAATGGGGAATGAGCAGTTCTTC. It encodes CASSYRLAPKMGNEQFF. V is TRBV7-2 and J is TRBJ2-1, with 8 bases that match TRBD2. CDR3 length equals 17 residues. Germline CDR1 and CDR2: SGHTA and FQGNSA. V shed 4 bases and J 7 bases; nucleotides not matched to a gene: 15.

CDR3 bases: TGTGCCAGCAGTTACTCTCGAGGTTATGGCTACACCTTC. Its protein product is CASSYSRGYGYTF. The chain couples TRBV6-2 or TRBV6-3 to TRBJ1-2; D is undetermined. Trimming cost V 0 bases and J 5 bases, with 7 bases left between them. The length of the CDR3 is 13 residues. Germline V CDR1 and CDR2: MNHEY, SVGEGT.

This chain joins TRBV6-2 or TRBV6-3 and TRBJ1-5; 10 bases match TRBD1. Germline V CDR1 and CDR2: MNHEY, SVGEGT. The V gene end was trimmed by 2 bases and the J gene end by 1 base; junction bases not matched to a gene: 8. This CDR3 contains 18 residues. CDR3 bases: TGTGCCAGCAGTTACCCGACAGGGGGCAGAGCAAGCAATCAGCCCCAGCATTTT. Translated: CASSYPTGGRASNQPQHF.

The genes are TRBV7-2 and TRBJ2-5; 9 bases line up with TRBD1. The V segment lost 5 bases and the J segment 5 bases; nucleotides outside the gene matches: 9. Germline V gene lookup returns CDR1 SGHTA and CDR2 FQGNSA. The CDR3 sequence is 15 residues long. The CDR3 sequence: CASSLGQGGFETQYF. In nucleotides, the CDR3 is TGTGCCAGCAGCCTGGGACAGGGCGGTTTTGAGACCCAGTACTTC.

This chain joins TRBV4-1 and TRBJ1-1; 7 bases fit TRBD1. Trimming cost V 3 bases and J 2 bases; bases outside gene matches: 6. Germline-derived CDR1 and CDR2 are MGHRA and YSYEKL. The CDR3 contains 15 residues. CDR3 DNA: TGCGCCAGCAGCCAGATACAGGGGCAAAACACTGAAGCTTTCTTT. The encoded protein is CASSQIQGQNTEAFF.

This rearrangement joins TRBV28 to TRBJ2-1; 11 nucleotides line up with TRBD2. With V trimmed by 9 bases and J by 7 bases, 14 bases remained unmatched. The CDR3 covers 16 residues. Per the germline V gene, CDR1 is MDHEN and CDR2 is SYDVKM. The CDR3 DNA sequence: TGTGCCAGTCTACCCTTGGCTAGCGGGAGGAGGAATGAGCAGTTCTTC. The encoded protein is CASLPLASGRRNEQFF.